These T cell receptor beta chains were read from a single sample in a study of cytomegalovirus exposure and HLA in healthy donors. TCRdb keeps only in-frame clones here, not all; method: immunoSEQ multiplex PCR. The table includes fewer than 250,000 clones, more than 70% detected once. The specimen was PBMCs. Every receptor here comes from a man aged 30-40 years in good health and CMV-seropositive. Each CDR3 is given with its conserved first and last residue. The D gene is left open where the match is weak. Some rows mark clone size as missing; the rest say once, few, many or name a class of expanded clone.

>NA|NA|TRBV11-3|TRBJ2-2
TGTGCCAGCAGCCCCCGAGTGACCGGGGAGCTGTTTTTT
CASSPRVTGELFF
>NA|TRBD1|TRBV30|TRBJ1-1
TGTGCCAGAGACAGGGCGGGAACTGAAGCTTTCTTT
CARDRAGTEAFF
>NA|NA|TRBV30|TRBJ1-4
TGTGCCTGGAGGGGGGGGGATGAAAAACTGTTTTTT
CAWRGGDEKLFF
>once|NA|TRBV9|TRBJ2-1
TGTGCCAGCAGCGTTTCACCGAGCTCCTACAATGAGCAGTTCTTC
CASSVSPSSYNEQFF
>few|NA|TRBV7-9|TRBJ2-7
TGTTCCAGCAGCTTAGCCGCCAGGGTTAATTTAACCTACGAGCAGTACTTC
CSSSLAARVNLTYEQYF
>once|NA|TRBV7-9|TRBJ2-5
TGTGCCAGCAGCTTCATGGGAGGAGAGACCCAGTACTTC
CASSFMGGETQYF
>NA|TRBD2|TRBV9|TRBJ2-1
TGTGCCAGCAGCGGCGGGGGAGAATACAATGAGCAGTTCTTC
CASSGGGEYNEQFF
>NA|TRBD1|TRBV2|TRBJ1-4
TGTGCCAGCAGATATAGCAGGGGGCCTAATGAAAAACTGTTTTTT
CASRYSRGPNEKLFF
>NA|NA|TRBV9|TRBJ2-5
TGTGCCAGCAGCTCGAGCCCCCTGGAGACCCAGTACTTC
CASSSSPLETQYF
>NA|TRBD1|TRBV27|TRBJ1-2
TGTGCCAGCAGTCGGGGACAGGAGGGGGGCTACACCTTC
CASSRGQEGGYTF
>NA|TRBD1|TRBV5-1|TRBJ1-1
TGCGCCAGCGCCCCGGTAGGGGGCCTGAAGACTGAAGCTTTCTTT
CASAPVGGLKTEAFF
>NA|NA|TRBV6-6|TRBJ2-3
TGTGCCAGCCTTAAGGGGGAAACAGATACGCAGTATTTT
CASLKGETDTQYF
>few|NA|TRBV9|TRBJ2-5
TGTGCCAGCAGCGTAGGAGGAGGGGAAGGCCAAGAGACCCAGTACTTC
CASSVGGGEGQETQYF
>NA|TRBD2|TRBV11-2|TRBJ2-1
TGTGCCAGCAGCCGACGCCAGCGGGGTTTGTACAATGAGCAGTTCTTC
CASSRRQRGLYNEQFF
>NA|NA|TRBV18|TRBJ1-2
TGTGCCAGCTCACCGCAAGGGGAAGGCTATGGCTACACCTTC
CASSPQGEGYGYTF
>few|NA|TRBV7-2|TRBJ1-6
TGTGCCAGCAGCTTAGGGGGATTCGGGGGAAAGTCACCCCTCCACTTT
CASSLGGFGGKSPLHF
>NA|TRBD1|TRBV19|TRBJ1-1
TGTGCCAGTAGTATCGTACAGGGGGAGTTGAACACTGAAGCTTTCTTT
CASSIVQGELNTEAFF
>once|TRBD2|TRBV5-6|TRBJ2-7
TGTGCCAGCAGCTTGGGGTACGGGGGGACCTACGAGCAGTACTTC
CASSLGYGGTYEQYF
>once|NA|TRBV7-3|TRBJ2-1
TGTGCCAGCAGCCCGAGGCCCAGCTCCTACAATGAGCAGTTCTTC
CASSPRPSSYNEQFF
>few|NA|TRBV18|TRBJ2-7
TGTGCCAGCTCAACGACGAGGCCACTAGAGCTTAACGAGCAGTACTTC
CASSTTRPLELNEQYF
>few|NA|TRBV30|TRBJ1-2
TGTGCCTGGACTACAGGCTATGGCTACACCTTC
CAWTTGYGYTF
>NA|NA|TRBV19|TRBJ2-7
TGTGCCAGTAGGGGGCCACCCTACGAGCAGTACTTC
CASRGPPYEQYF
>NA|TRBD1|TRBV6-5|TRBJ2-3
TGTGCCAGCAGTAGAGGGACAGCGAGCACAGATACGCAGTATTTT
CASSRGTASTDTQYF
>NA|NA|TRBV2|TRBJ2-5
TGTGCCAGCAGGGCTAGCGACCAGTACTTC
CASRASDQYF
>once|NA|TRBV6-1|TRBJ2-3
TGTGCCAGCAGTGAGAGGCCAACAGATACGCAGTATTTT
CASSERPTDTQYF
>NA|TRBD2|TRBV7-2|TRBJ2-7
TGTGCCAGCAGCCCCTGGACTAGCGGGGGGGCCTACGAGCAGTACTTC
CASSPWTSGGAYEQYF
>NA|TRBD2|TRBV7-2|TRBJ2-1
TGTGCCAGCAGGTTGGGGGGACTAAACTACAATGAGCAGTTCTTC
CASRLGGLNYNEQFF
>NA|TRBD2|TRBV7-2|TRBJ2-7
TGTGCCAGCAGCCCCAGCACTAGCGGGGGTTCCTACGAGCAGTACTTC
CASSPSTSGGSYEQYF
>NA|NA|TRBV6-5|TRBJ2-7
TGTGCCAGCAGCCTTGGCGAAGGGGGATACGAGCAGTACTTC
CASSLGEGGYEQYF
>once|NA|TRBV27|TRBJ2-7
TGTGCCAGCAGTTCCTCCGACAGGTTCCCCTACGAGCAGTACTTC
CASSSSDRFPYEQYF
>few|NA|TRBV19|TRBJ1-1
TGTGCCAGTAGTACCCTACAGGGTAGCACTGAAGCTTTCTTT
CASSTLQGSTEAFF
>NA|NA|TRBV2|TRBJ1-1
TGTGCCAGCAGCCCCGGGACACTTAACACTGAAGCTTTCTTT
CASSPGTLNTEAFF
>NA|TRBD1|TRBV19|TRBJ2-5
TGTGCCAGTAGTACCTCACAGGGGGCGCCCCAAGAGACCCAGTACTTC
CASSTSQGAPQETQYF
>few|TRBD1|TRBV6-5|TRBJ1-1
TGTGCCAGCAGACAGACAGGGGGCACTGAAGCTTTCTTT
CASRQTGGTEAFF
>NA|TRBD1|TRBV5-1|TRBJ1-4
TGCGCCAGCAGCTACGGACAGGGCAATAATGAAAAACTGTTTTTT
CASSYGQGNNEKLFF
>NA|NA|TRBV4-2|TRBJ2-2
TGTGCCAGCAGCCAAACCCTGGCGGGGGCCGGTACCGGGGAGCTGTTTTTT
CASSQTLAGAGTGELFF
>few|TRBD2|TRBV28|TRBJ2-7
TGTGCCAGCAGTCCTAGCGGGAGAGTTTTTGACGAGCAGTACTTC
CASSPSGRVFDEQYF
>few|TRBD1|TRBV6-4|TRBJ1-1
TGTGCCAGCAGGGGGGACAGGTATAACACTGAAGCTTTCTTT
CASRGDRYNTEAFF
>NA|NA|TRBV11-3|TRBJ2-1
TGTGCCAGCAGCCTCGGGGTTGGGCTCAACAATGAGCAGTTCTTC
CASSLGVGLNNEQFF
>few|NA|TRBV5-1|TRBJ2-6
TGCGCCAGCAGCTTGGTCCCGGGGTCTGGGGCCAACGTCCTGACTTTC
CASSLVPGSGANVLTF
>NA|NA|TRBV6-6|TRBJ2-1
TGTGCCAGCAGCCCCCTCACTAGTGGCAATGAGCAGTTCTTC
CASSPLTSGNEQFF
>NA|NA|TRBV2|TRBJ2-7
TGTGCCAGCAGTGGGGAGGAGCAGTACTTC
CASSGEEQYF
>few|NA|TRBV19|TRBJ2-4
TGTGCCAGTAGGGATTTACTAGCCCCGGAACCTTCAGCCAAAAACATTCAGTACTTC
CASRDLLAPEPSAKNIQYF
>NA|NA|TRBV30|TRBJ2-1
TGTGCCTGGAGTGTTAAAACACGAGGGTCCTACAATGAGCAGTTCTTC
CAWSVKTRGSYNEQFF
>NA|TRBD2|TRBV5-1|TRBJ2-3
TGCGCCAGCAGCTTTTTGGGACTAGCGGGGGGAACAGATACGCAGTATTTT
CASSFLGLAGGTDTQYF
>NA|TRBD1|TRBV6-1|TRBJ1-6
TGTGCCAGCAGTGAATCGACAGGGGACACCTCACCCCTCCACTTT
CASSESTGDTSPLHF
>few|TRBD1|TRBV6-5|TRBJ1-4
TGTGCCAGCAGTTATGGGCGGACAGGGGGTGAAAAACTGTTTTTT
CASSYGRTGGEKLFF
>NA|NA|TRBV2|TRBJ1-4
TGTGCCAGCATTCGGGGAGGGAGACTGTTTTTT
CASIRGGRLFF
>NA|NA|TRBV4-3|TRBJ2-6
TGCGCCAGCAGCCAAGATCTAACTGGGGCCAACGTCCTGACTTTC
CASSQDLTGANVLTF
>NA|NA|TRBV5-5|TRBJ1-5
TGTGCCAGCACTCGCGGGGTGAGCAATCAGCCCCAGCATTTT
CASTRGVSNQPQHF
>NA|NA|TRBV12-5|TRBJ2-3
TGTGCTAGTGGTTTGGTACACCTAGGGGAACCCGATACGCAGTATTTT
CASGLVHLGEPDTQYF
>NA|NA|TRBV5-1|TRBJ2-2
TGCGCCAGCAGCTTGGCCCCTAATTCGAACACCGGGGAGCTGTTTTTT
CASSLAPNSNTGELFF